Sequencing of this TCR beta chain was carried out in a study of cytomegalovirus exposure and HLA in healthy donors. Overall study results and limits: Researchers reported that three CMV-associated chains were confirmed in vitro as CMV antigen-specific.

On this clone itself: As yet, its antigen is unknown.

Sequencing used immunoSEQ multiplex PCR; TCRdb keeps in-frame clones, though not all of them. Of 90,000 to 150,000 clones listed, about 83% were seen once; the top ten hold over 4%. The source is a man aged 18 to 29 in good health and CMV-seronegative. Sequencing was done on a sample of PBMCs.

The CDR3 reads CASKRQKTYEQYF. In nucleotides, the CDR3 is TGTGCCAGCAAGAGACAGAAGACCTACGAGCAGTACTTC. V gene TRBV6-5 combines with J gene TRBJ2-7, with D perhaps matching TRBD1 (5 bases). There are 13 residues in the CDR3. Germline CDR1 is MNHEY and CDR2 is SVGAGI. The V gene lost 7 bases and the J gene lost 2 bases, with 12 bases spanning the gap.